The 27 T cell receptor beta chains below all came from one sample that was sequenced in a study of CD4 T cells in relation to SARS-CoV-2 and coronaviruses. Some clones are missing from TCRdb's copy, which holds only in-frame ones; the method was immunoSEQ multiplex PCR. The data hold over 15,000 clones, with around 77% observed a single time. No antigen is known for these receptors. The unexposed donors gave CD4+ T cells in about 2011-2018, prior to COVID-19. After nine to ten days of culture, CD4+ T cells were isolated. The sample comprised CD4+ T cells from PBMCs, cultured in vitro. The receptors here all came from a human donor in good health.

V usage is TRBV18 and J usage is TRBJ2-6, with TRBD1 matching 9 bases. The germline gives CDR1 KGHSH, CDR2 LQKENI. This CDR3 contains 17 residues. V was pared by 6 bases and J by 4 bases, with 10 bases of the junction left unmatched. CDR3 sequence reads: CASSAGQGNSGANVLTF. The CDR3 region has the DNA TGTGCCAGCTCCGCGGGACAGGGTAATTCCGGGGCCAACGTCCTGACTTTC. Together with reference TRBV18 and TRBJ2-6, the CDR3 gives the full variable domain: NAGVMQNPRHLVRRRGQEARLRCSPMKGHSHVYWYRQLPEEGLKFMVYLQKENIIDESGMPKERFSAEFPKEGPSILRIQQVVRGDSAAYFCASSAGQGNSGANVLTFGAGSRLTVL.

The genes are TRBV6-5 and TRBJ2-1; weak D call: TRBD2 (6 bases). Per germline, CDR1 MNHEY and CDR2 SVGAGI. The CDR3 has 15 amino acids. V was clipped by 4 bases and J by 4 bases, with 14 bases between them. DNA of the CDR3: TGTGCCAGCAGTTTTGACCGGGACTTATACAATGAGCAGTTCTTC. Its protein product is CASSFDRDLYNEQFF.

The gene calls are TRBV5-5 and TRBJ2-7; 8 nucleotides agree with TRBD2. Germline CDR1 is SGHKS and CDR2 is YYEKEE (reference sequence). This CDR3 spans 13 amino acids. V was clipped by 5 bases and J by 7 bases; unmatched bases: 8. In nucleotides, the CDR3 is TGTGCCAGCAGTTCACCGGGACTAGGAGAGCAGTACTTC. Its protein product is CASSSPGLGEQYF.

This chain joins TRBV24-1 and TRBJ2-7; 10 bases are a match to TRBD2. Germline V gene sequence: CDR1 KGHDR, CDR2 SFDVKD. The junction had 9 bases not matched to a gene; V was cut back by 6 bases and J by 5 bases. The CDR3 loop spans 15 amino acids. The CDR3 loop is CATSHILAGVNEQYF. The DNA for the CDR3 is TGTGCCACCAGTCATATTCTAGCGGGAGTGAACGAGCAGTACTTC.

The chain joins TRBV5-4 to TRBJ1-1; tentative D call: TRBD1 (5 bases). CDR3 length: 14 residues. Germline loops: CDR1 SGHNT, CDR2 YYREEE (reference sequence). V was cut by 4 bases and J by 6 bases, with 16 bases left in between. CDR3 sequence (DNA): TGTGCCAGCAGCCCAGGGAGCCTCCGCGCTGAAGCTTTCTTT. Translated: CASSPGSLRAEAFF.

The genes are TRBV5-1 and TRBJ2-1; D is uncertain. The CDR3 consists of 16 residues. CDR1 is SGHRS and CDR2 is YFSETQ in the germline V gene. The V end lost 4 bases, the J end lost 6 bases, and 20 bases lay between the germline ends. CDR3 loop: CASSRVRSTNPNEQFF. For the CDR3, the DNA is TGCGCCAGCAGCCGGGTTCGGTCGACCAACCCCAATGAGCAGTTCTTC.

This sequence joins TRBV24-1 and TRBJ2-1, with D maybe TRBD2 (7 bases). Per the germline V gene, CDR1 is KGHDR and CDR2 is SFDVKD. The CDR3 loop spans 16 amino acids. Trimming took 0 bases from V and 5 from J, leaving 13 bases between them. The DNA for the CDR3 is TGTGCCACCAGTGATTTGCATTCGGGGGGCAACAATGAGCAGTTCTTC. This codes for CATSDLHSGGNNEQFF.

The rearrangement joins TRBV10-3 to TRBJ1-2, with 10 bases lining up with TRBD1. The CDR3 is 20 amino acids. V lost 3 bases to trimming and J lost 0 bases; unmatched junction nucleotides: 16. The germline CDR1 and CDR2 sequences are ENHRY and SYGVKD. The CDR3 protein is CAISDILEWGQGPTNYGYTF. DNA for the CDR3: TGTGCCATCAGTGATATCTTGGAATGGGGACAGGGGCCGACTAACTATGGCTACACCTTC.

This chain joins TRBV3-1 (or the pseudogene TRBV3-2) and TRBJ2-7; D unresolved. Germline V gene data show CDR1 as LGHDT and CDR2 as YNNKEL (reference sequence). Trimming took off 4 bases at V and 7 bases at J, with 23 bases between the two ends. CDR3 length equals 16 residues. The CDR3 loop reads CASSRFGGVEPGEQYF. DNA for the CDR3: TGTGCCAGCAGCCGGTTTGGTGGGGTGGAACCCGGGGAGCAGTACTTC.

This clone was seen only a few times. The V and J genes are TRBV3-1 (or the pseudogene TRBV3-2) and TRBJ2-2; 8 bases are a match to TRBD2. CDR1 and CDR2 from the germline V gene are LGHDT and YNNKEL (reference sequence). Germline trimming cut 4 bases from V and 1 base from J; bases unmatched to any gene: 5. This CDR3 comprises 16 residues. CDR3 in amino acids: CASSPFSGENTGELFF. The CDR3 nucleotides are TGTGCCAGCAGCCCCTTTAGCGGGGAGAACACCGGGGAGCTGTTTTTT.

This clone was observed a few times. V gene TRBV5-1 combines with J gene TRBJ2-4; D is undetermined. The germline gives CDR1 SGHRS, CDR2 YFSETQ. The CDR3 length is 14 residues. V shed 4 bases and J shed 8 bases, with 16 bases lying between them. The CDR3 nucleotides read TGCGCCAGCAGCGAGGCGTTAGGTCTTTACATTCAGTACTTC. Translation gives CASSEALGLYIQYF. Variable domain in full (rest from reference TRBV5-1 and TRBJ2-4): KAGVTQTPRYLIKTRGQQVTLSCSPISGHRSVSWYQQTPGQGLQFLFEYFSETQRNKGNFPGRFSGRQFSNSRSEMNVSTLELGDSALYLCASSEALGLYIQYFGAGTRLSVL.

This clone occurred once. J is TRBJ2-7 and V is TRBV24-1; no clear D. Deletions cut 3 bases from V and 0 bases from J, with 8 bases between. The CDR3 extends over 14 amino acids. Germline V gene sequence: CDR1 KGHDR, CDR2 SFDVKD. The CDR3 DNA sequence: TGTGCCACCAGTGATAGAAAGAGCTCCTACGAGCAGTACTTC. Its protein is CATSDRKSSYEQYF.

The rearrangement joins TRBV2 to TRBJ2-5; the D gene is possibly TRBD1 (5 bases). Germline loops: CDR1 SNHLY, CDR2 FYNNEI. The CDR3 length is 13 residues. The ends were cut back, 8 bases at V and 4 bases at J, with 14 bases in the middle. CDR3 nucleotides: TGTGCCAGCCAGGGTGTAGGCGGAGAGACCCAGTACTTC. Amino acid sequence: CASQGVGGETQYF.

This CDR3 is CAWSVAGGADTQYF. CDR3 in DNA: TGTGCCTGGAGTGTAGCGGGAGGGGCAGATACGCAGTATTTT. The J gene is TRBJ2-3, the V gene TRBV30; 10 bases are shared with TRBD2. The CDR3 runs to 14 residues. Trimming took 0 bases from V and 4 from J; bases not matched to a gene: 1. Germline assignment: CDR1 GTSNPN and CDR2 SVGIG (reference sequence).

The chain has TRBV7-3 and TRBJ2-1; 10 bases agree with TRBD1. The CDR3 length is 15 residues. The ends lost 5 bases at V and 1 base at J; junction bases unmatched: 2. CDR1 is SGHTA, CDR2 FQGTGA, per germline. The CDR3 is CASSPDRGSYNEQFF. CDR3 bases: TGTGCCAGCAGCCCGGACAGGGGGTCCTACAATGAGCAGTTCTTC.

This chain joins TRBV5-1 and TRBJ2-4, with TRBD2 matching over 14 bases. CDR1 SGHRS and CDR2 YFSETQ come from the germline V gene. V lost 0 bases to trimming and J lost 5 bases; unmatched junction nucleotides: 7. The CDR3 has 18 residues. CDR3 residues: CASSLAPGLAGGENIQYF. The CDR3 coding sequence is TGCGCCAGCAGCTTGGCCCCCGGACTAGCGGGAGGTGAAAACATTCAGTACTTC.

This clone was seen more than once but under ten times. J is TRBJ1-6 and V is TRBV3-1 (or the pseudogene TRBV3-2); possibly TRBD1 for D (6 bases). V was cut by 10 bases and J by 7 bases, with 14 bases left in between. CDR3 length: 13 residues. Germline V CDR1 and CDR2: LGHDT, YNNKEL (reference sequence). The CDR3 spells CATRKGGNSPLHF. CDR3 nucleotide sequence: TGTGCCACCCGGAAGGGGGGCAATTCACCCCTCCACTTT.

In nucleotides, the CDR3 is TGTGCCAGCAGTTACACGATGGGAGATCAGCCCCAGCATTTT. Protein: CASSYTMGDQPQHF. The chain joins TRBV6-6 to TRBJ1-5; no firm D call. V was pared by 2 bases and J by 5 bases, with 10 bases between. This CDR3 is 14 amino acids long. Germline V gene sequence: CDR1 MNHNY, CDR2 SVGAGI (reference sequence).

This clone was counted a few times. The V call is TRBV5-6, the J call TRBJ2-1; 7 nucleotides line up with TRBD2. CDR1 is SGHDT, CDR2 YYEEEE, per germline. V lost 2 bases and J lost 0; bases outside the gene matches: 11. The length of the CDR3 is 18 residues. CDR3 DNA: TGTGCCAGCAGCTTTTCTCTAGCGGCCTCGAGCTCCTACAATGAGCAGTTCTTC. This sequence encodes CASSFSLAASSSYNEQFF.

V is TRBV5-1 and J is TRBJ2-3; 15 positions agree with TRBD2. The V and J ends lost 5 bases and 2 bases, in that order; junction bases with no gene match: 9. Germline lookup yields CDR1 SGHRS and CDR2 YFSETQ. This CDR3 region has 18 residues. The CDR3 bases are TGCGCCAGCAGTAGGCCGGGACTAGCGGGAGGCGCCACAGATACGCAGTATTTT. Amino acid sequence: CASSRPGLAGGATDTQYF.

The chain is built from TRBV9 and TRBJ1-6, with TRBD1 matching over 7 bases. This CDR3 region has 15 residues. V dropped 4 bases and J dropped 5; count of bases not matched to a gene: 6. Looked up from germline, CDR1 is SGDLS and CDR2 is YYNGEE. CDR3 bases: TGTGCCAGCAGCCTGAGGACAGGAGATAATTCACCCCTCCACTTT. Encoded protein: CASSLRTGDNSPLHF.

This clone was seen a few times. The chain combines TRBV19 with TRBJ2-1, with D possibly matching TRBD2 (5 bases). From germline, CDR1 is LNHDA and CDR2 SQIVND (reference sequence). V lost 4 bases to trimming and J lost 10 bases, with 14 bases between them. This CDR3 is built from 13 residues. For the CDR3, the DNA is TGTGCCAGTAGTAAGACTACATCGCGGGAGCAGTTCTTC. Protein product: CASSKTTSREQFF.

In this sample, this clone turned up a few times. V and J are TRBV5-8 and TRBJ2-4, with D maybe TRBD1 (6 bases). The CDR3 is 13 residues long. The ends were cut back, 0 bases at V and 9 bases at J, with 10 bases in the middle. Germline V CDR1 and CDR2: SGHTS, YDEGEE. Here the CDR3 DNA reads TGTGCCAGCAGCTTGGACAGGGATGGCATTCAGTACTTC. This sequence encodes CASSLDRDGIQYF.

The chain carries TRBV14 and TRBJ1-1, with 8 positions matching TRBD1. The V gene end was trimmed by 4 bases and the J gene end by 7 bases; junction bases not matched to a gene: 2. CDR1 is SGHDN and CDR2 is FVKESK in the germline V gene. The CDR3 sequence is 12 residues long. CDR3: CASSRTGYEAFF. For the CDR3, the DNA is TGTGCCAGCAGCCGGACAGGGTATGAAGCTTTCTTT.

CDR3 coding DNA: TGTGCCAGCAGTCTAGCGGGAGCGACAGATACGCAGTATTTT. Amino acids: CASSLAGATDTQYF. The rearrangement joins TRBV28 to TRBJ2-3; TRBD2 matches at 10 bases. Per germline, CDR1 MDHEN and CDR2 SYDVKM. Trimming at V came to 5 bases and at J to 3 bases, leaving 2 bases not matched to a gene. The CDR3 runs 14 residues.

The J gene is TRBJ2-7, the V gene TRBV6-1; 13 bases are a match to TRBD2. From germline, CDR1 is MNHNS and CDR2 SASEGT. V lost 10 bases, J lost 3 bases, and 3 bases stayed unmatched. The CDR3 loop spans 13 amino acids. The CDR3 loop is CAIGLAGVYEQYF. The CDR3 DNA is TGTGCCATCGGACTAGCGGGAGTCTACGAGCAGTACTTC.

The chain carries TRBV5-6 and TRBJ2-5, with D uncertain. Trimming left V 4 bases short and J 5 bases short, with 21 bases between. Germline V gives CDR1 SGHDT, CDR2 YYEEEE. This CDR3 is 16 amino acids long. The CDR3 reads CASSLDRVRRSETQYF. The CDR3 DNA reads TGTGCCAGCAGCCTGGACCGGGTCCGGAGATCGGAGACCCAGTACTTC.